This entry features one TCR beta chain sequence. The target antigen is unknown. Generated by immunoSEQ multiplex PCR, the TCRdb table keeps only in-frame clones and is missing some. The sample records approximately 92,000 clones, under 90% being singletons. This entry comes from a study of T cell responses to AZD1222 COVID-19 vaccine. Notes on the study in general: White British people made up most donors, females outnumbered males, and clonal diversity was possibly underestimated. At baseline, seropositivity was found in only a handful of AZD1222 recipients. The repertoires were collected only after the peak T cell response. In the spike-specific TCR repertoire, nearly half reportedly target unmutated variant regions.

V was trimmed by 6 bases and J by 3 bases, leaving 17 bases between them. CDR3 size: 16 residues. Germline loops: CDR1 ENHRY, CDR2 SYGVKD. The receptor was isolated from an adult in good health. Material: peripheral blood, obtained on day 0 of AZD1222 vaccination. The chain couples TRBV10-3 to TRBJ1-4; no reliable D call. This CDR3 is CAISPSQEVANEKLFF. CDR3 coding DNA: TGTGCCATCAGCCCCTCCCAGGAGGTGGCTAATGAAAAACTGTTTTTT.